This TCR beta chain was recorded in a study of blood T cells in healthy people across ages. Study-wide context: Template-switching capture recovered about one barcoded beta molecule per two T cells.

With a J-beta primer mix and a sample-barcoded 5' primer, a second PCR ran roughly 7 to 11 cycles. Every molecule of cDNA carried a tag from a template-switch adaptor with 12 random nucleotides. From the 5' RACE reads, TCRdb called clonotypes with MiXCR, one entry per CDR3 protein. Of approximately 1.5 million distinct CDR3 sequences listed, about 35% are singletons. Points on this clonotype: Its antigen remains unknown.

V was shortened by 6 bases and J by 2 bases, with 14 bases between the two germline ends. Per germline, CDR1 MNHEY and CDR2 SVGEGT. This CDR3 region has 14 residues. Study results and caveats: Age showed a roughly linear inverse relationship with TCR beta diversity per million T cells. It was held that the diversity estimates obtained from one million T cells were underestimates.

The source material was blood. The chain recombines TRBV6-2 or TRBV6-3 with TRBJ2-7; D is possibly TRBD2 (5 bases). The clonotype was recovered from a woman in her twenties or thirties in good health. DNA for the CDR3: TGTGCCAGCAGACCAAGCGGTTCCGCCTACGAGCAGTACTTC. Translation: CASRPSGSAYEQYF.